The subject of this entry is one TCR beta chain. What it recognizes is unknown. This specimen comes from a study of CD8 T cells in ankylosing spondylitis. The study's findings and limits: Significantly higher representation of disease-linked clones was reported for matched ankylosing spondylitis synovial fluid. Disease-linked clones bore a CD8+ phenotype and were relatively rare in peripheral blood.

Quantitative 5'-RACE with molecular barcodes generated TCR beta libraries. TCRdb reanalysed the 5' RACE reads using MiXCR and keeps one entry per CDR3 protein. The table lists roughly 200,000 distinct CDR3 sequences, about 13% of them singletons, with 16% in the top ten. Sequencing was performed on blood, either unsorted or a sorted T cell fraction (not recorded which). The TCR was taken from a male donor with ankylosing spondylitis or in good health (not recorded which).

CDR3 bases: TGCAGTGCTAGAGATTGGGGGGAGAGTAACTATGGCTACACCTTC. As protein: CSARDWGESNYGYTF. The chain has TRBV20-1 and TRBJ1-2, with D possibly TRBD1 on 5 matching bases. The V gene's germline CDR1 is DFQATT and CDR2 SNEGSKA (reference sequence). This CDR3 has 15 amino acids. Trimming left V 0 bases short and J 1 base short, with 12 bases between.